Shown below are 10 T cell receptor beta chains from a single sample sequenced in a study of blood T cell repertoires in COVID-19. Measured with immunoSEQ multiplex PCR; TCRdb has only the in-frame clones, and not every one. The sample contains 300,000 to 400,000 clones, 65% to 90% of which appear only once. Material for sequencing was PBMCs or T cells enriched from blood (not recorded which). The source is a woman aged 40 to 50 with acute COVID-19.

This clone occurred a few times. The chain joins TRBV14 to TRBJ2-5, with D perhaps TRBD2 (5 bases). The CDR3 is 14 amino acids. Germline loops: CDR1 SGHDN, CDR2 FVKESK. Trimming took 4 bases from V and 2 from J, leaving 11 bases between them. CDR3 protein: CASSRRVGQETQYF. CDR3 DNA: TGTGCCAGCAGCCGGCGGGTGGGACAAGAGACCCAGTACTTC.

This clone appeared a single time. The chain joins TRBV3-1 (or the pseudogene TRBV3-2) to TRBJ1-1, with a tentative D call TRBD1 (6 bases). Trimming left V 1 base short and J 6 bases short, with 15 bases between. CDR3 length: 15 residues. Germline V gene lookup returns CDR1 LGHDT and CDR2 YNNKEL (reference sequence). Written as DNA, the CDR3 is TGTGCCAGCAGCCAAGGTGTAGGGGGATTTGCTGAAGCTTTCTTT. As protein: CASSQGVGGFAEAFF.

The chain recombines TRBV27 with TRBJ2-7; possibly TRBD1 for D (7 bases). The V gene lost 4 bases and the J gene lost 0 bases, with 13 bases spanning the gap. Germline-derived CDR1 and CDR2 are MNHEY and SMNVEV (reference sequence). The CDR3 extends over 15 amino acids. The CDR3 region is CASSYGGQSSYEQYF. CDR3 nucleotide sequence: TGTGCCAGCAGTTACGGGGGACAGAGCTCCTACGAGCAGTACTTC.

The chain links TRBV7-2 to TRBJ1-2; D is unclear. CDR1 and CDR2 from the germline V gene are SGHTA and FQGNSA. Trimming left V 1 base short and J 5 bases short, with 8 bases between. CDR3 length: 13 amino acids. The CDR3, as DNA: TGTGCCAGCAGCTTAGAGTACGGGTATGGCTACACCTTC. Its translation: CASSLEYGYGYTF.

The chain recombines TRBV28 with TRBJ1-4; TRBD1 might be the D (5 bases). Germline assignment: CDR1 MDHEN and CDR2 SYDVKM. V lost 2 bases to trimming and J lost 7 bases, with 8 bases between them. The CDR3 is 13 amino acids. The CDR3 DNA reads TGTGCCAGCAGTTTAGGGGGAGGTGAAAAACTGTTTTTT. It specifies CASSLGGGEKLFF. Full variable domain (missing parts from reference TRBV28 and TRBJ1-4): DVKVTQSSRYLVKRTGEKVFLECVQDMDHENMFWYRQDPGLGLRLIYFSYDVKMKEKGDIPEGYSVSREKKERFSLILESASTNQTSMYLCASSLGGGEKLFFGSGTQLSVL.

This clone showed up just once. J is TRBJ1-5 and V is TRBV18; a possible D gene is TRBD1 (6 bases). Germline V lookup: CDR1 KGHSH, CDR2 LQKENI. This CDR3 comprises 14 residues. Trimming took off 2 bases at V and 7 bases at J, with 12 bases between the two ends. CDR3 nucleotide sequence: TGTGCCAGCTCACCAGGGGGCGGTGGCCAGCCCCAGCATTTT. Translation gives CASSPGGGGQPQHF.

CDR3 DNA: TGTGCCATCGGGACAGGGGGCAATGAGCAGTTCTTC. Protein: CAIGTGGNEQFF. The genes are TRBV10-3 and TRBJ2-1; 11 nucleotides agree with TRBD1. In germline, CDR1 is ENHRY, CDR2 SYGVKD. The CDR3 runs 12 residues. The junction had 0 bases not matched to a gene; V was cut back by 8 bases and J by 6 bases.

The chain links TRBV4-3 to TRBJ2-5; D is unresolved. V was shortened by 2 bases and J by 3 bases, with 13 bases between the two germline ends. The CDR3 is 15 residues long. CDR1 is LGHNA, CDR2 YSLEER, per germline. CDR3: CASSQWHSTEETQYF. CDR3 DNA sequence: TGCGCCAGCAGCCAATGGCACAGTACGGAAGAGACCCAGTACTTC.

The chain uses TRBV5-8 and TRBJ1-5; D ambiguous. The CDR3 loop spans 14 amino acids. Trimming pared 4 bases from V and 1 base from J, leaving 9 bases between. CDR1 SGHTS and CDR2 YDEGEE come from the germline V gene. The CDR3 DNA sequence: TGTGCCAGCAGCCCTAGACTGAGCAATCAGCCCCAGCATTTT. Translation gives CASSPRLSNQPQHF. Full variable domain (missing parts from reference TRBV5-8 and TRBJ1-5): EAGVTQSPTHLIKTRGQQATLRCSPISGHTSVYWYQQALGLGLQFLLWYDEGEERNRGNFPPRFSGRQFPNYSSELNVNALELEDSALYLCASSPRLSNQPQHFGDGTRLSIL.

This rearrangement joins TRBV19 to TRBJ2-3, with 16 bases fitting TRBD2. In germline, CDR1 is LNHDA, CDR2 SQIVND (reference sequence). Germline trimming cut 4 bases from V and 1 base from J; bases unmatched to any gene: 5. The CDR3 runs 18 residues. The CDR3 sequence: CASSTGLAGGAGTDTQYF. CDR3 nucleotides: TGTGCCAGTAGTACGGGACTAGCGGGGGGGGCCGGCACAGATACGCAGTATTTT.